This paragraph reports one T cell receptor (beta chain). These data originate in a study of shared clonotypes between healthy human individuals. Repertoires were generated with immunoSEQ multiplex PCR, while TCRdb's copy carries only in-frame clones and drops some. The data contain about 2,200,000 clones, 85% to 95% of them singletons. Naive CD8 cells lacked CD45RO, underwent positive selection for CCR7 and left out terminally differentiated effector memory CD45RA+ cells. Trimming cost V 5 bases and J 11 bases, with 16 bases left between them. This CDR3 comprises 12 residues. The chain carries TRBV6-7 and TRBJ2-7; no reliable D call. TRBV6-7 is recorded as an ORF, its role being uncertain. Sequencing was performed on naive CD8+ T cells from PBMCs. The sequence was collected from a man between 18 and 29 years old in good health. Some clones in this sample may be carry-over from other donors' samples. The CDR3 DNA reads as TGTGCCAGCAGTGAAACGAGAAAGAGGAAGTACTTC. Its protein product is CASSETRKRKYF.